This T cell receptor (beta chain) appears in the sequencing data of a study of blood T cells in healthy people across ages. The study's findings and limits: Compared with aged donors, long-lived donors showed fewer expanded clones, suggesting selection.

Ranging in age from about 6 to 95, the donors were healthy Caucasian individuals from Russia. PCR was performed a second time for about 7 to 11 cycles using a sample-barcoded 5' primer and a J-beta primer mix. TCRdb re-called the 5' RACE reads with MiXCR, one entry per CDR3 protein. Of about 680,000 distinct CDR3 sequences listed, roughly 49% are singletons. The CDR3 totals 12 residues. Germline loops: CDR1 DFQATT, CDR2 SNEGSKA (reference sequence). About this clonotype itself: What it binds is not known.

Sequenced input: blood. V usage is TRBV20-1 and J usage is TRBJ1-2; 8 bases agree with TRBD1. This clonotype was sampled from a woman in her sixties in good health. The CDR3 DNA follows: TGCAATGTCTATCGGACAGGGTATGGCTACACCTTC. Translation: CNVYRTGYGYTF.